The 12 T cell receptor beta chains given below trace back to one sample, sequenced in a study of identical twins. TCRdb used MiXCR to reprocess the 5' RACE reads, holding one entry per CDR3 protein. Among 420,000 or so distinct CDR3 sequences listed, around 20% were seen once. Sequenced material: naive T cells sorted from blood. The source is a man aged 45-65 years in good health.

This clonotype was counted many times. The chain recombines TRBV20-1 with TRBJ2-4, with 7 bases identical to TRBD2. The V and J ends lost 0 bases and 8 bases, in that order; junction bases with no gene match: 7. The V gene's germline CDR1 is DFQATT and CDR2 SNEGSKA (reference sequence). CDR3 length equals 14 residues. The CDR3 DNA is TGCAGTGCTAGAGACCGGATGGGGGGGTACATTCAGTACTTC. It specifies CSARDRMGGYIQYF.

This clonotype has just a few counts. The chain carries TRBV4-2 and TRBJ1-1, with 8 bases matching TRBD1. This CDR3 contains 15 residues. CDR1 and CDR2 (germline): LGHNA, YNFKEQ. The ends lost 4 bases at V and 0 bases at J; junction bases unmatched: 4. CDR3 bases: TGTGCCAGCAGCCCTGGACAGGGAATGAACACTGAAGCTTTCTTT. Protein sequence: CASSPGQGMNTEAFF.

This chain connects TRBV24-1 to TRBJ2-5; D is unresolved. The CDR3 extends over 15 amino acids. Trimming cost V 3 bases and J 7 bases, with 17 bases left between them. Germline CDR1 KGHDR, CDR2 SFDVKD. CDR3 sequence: CATSDPTVPKGTQYF. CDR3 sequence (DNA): TGTGCCACCAGTGATCCTACAGTTCCCAAGGGGACCCAGTACTTC.

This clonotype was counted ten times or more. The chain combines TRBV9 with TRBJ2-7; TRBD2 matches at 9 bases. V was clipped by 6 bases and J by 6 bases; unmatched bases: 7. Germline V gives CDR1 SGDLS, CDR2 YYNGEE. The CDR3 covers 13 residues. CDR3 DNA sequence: TGTGCCAGCACCTCGGGACTAGCCGGCGAGCAGTACTTC. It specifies CASTSGLAGEQYF.

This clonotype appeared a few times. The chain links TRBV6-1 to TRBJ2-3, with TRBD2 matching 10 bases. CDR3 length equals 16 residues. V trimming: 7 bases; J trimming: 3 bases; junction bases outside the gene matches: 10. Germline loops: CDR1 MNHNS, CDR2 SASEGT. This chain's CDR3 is CASTNSGGPGTDTQYF. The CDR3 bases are TGTGCCAGCACCAATAGCGGGGGGCCCGGTACAGATACGCAGTATTTT.

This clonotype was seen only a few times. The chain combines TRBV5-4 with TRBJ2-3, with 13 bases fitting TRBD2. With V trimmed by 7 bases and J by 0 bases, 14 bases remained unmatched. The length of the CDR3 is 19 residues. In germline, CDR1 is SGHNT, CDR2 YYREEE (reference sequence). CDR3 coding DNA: TGTGCCAGCCTTGGCTCGACTAGCGGGGGGACCTCTAGCACAGATACGCAGTATTTT. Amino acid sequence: CASLGSTSGGTSSTDTQYF.

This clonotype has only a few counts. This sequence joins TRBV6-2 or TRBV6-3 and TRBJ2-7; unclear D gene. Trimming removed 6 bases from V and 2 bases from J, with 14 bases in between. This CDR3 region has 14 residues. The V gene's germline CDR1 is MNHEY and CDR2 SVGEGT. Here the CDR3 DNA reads TGTGCCAGCAGGCGGTGGTCTCGCACCTACGAGCAGTACTTC. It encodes CASRRWSRTYEQYF.

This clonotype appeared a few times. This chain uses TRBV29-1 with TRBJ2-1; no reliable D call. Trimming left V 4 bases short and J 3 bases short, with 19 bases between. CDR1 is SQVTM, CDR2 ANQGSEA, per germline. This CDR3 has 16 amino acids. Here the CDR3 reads CSVVNILKQFYNEQFF. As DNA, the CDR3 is TGCAGCGTTGTTAACATCCTAAAACAGTTCTACAATGAGCAGTTCTTC.

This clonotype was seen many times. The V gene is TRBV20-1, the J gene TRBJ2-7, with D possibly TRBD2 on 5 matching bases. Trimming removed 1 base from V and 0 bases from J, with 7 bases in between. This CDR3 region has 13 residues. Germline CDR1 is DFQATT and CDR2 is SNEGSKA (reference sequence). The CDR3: CSARGDYSYEQYF. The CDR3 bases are TGCAGTGCTAGAGGAGACTACTCCTACGAGCAGTACTTC.

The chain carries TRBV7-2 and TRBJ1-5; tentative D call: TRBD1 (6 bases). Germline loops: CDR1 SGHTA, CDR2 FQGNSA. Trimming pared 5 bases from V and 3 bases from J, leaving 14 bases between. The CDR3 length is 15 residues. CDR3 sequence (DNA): TGTGCCAGCAGCAAGCAGGGGAGCCTCAATCAGCCCCAGCATTTT. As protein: CASSKQGSLNQPQHF.

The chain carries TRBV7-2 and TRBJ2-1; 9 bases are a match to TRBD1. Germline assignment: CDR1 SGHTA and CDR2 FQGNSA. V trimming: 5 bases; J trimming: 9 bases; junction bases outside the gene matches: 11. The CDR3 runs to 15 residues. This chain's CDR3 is CASSGPGQGGAEQFF. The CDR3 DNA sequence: TGTGCCAGCAGCGGACCGGGACAGGGAGGAGCTGAGCAGTTCTTC.

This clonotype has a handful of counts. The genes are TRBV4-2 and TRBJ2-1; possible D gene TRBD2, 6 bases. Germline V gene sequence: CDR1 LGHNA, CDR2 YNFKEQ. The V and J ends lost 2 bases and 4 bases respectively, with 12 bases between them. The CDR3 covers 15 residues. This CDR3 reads CASSQHASAYNEQFF. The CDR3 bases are TGTGCCAGCAGCCAACACGCTAGCGCATACAATGAGCAGTTCTTC.